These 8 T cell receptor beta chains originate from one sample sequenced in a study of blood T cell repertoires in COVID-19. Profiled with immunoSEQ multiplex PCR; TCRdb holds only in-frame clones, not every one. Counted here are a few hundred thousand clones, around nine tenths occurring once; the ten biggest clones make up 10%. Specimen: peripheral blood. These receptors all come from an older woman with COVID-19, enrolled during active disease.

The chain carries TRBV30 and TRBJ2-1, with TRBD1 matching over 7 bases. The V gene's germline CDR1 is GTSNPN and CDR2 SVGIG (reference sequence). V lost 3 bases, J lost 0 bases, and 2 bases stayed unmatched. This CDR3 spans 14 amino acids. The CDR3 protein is CAWSKGASYNEQFF. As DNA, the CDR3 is TGTGCCTGGAGCAAGGGGGCCTCCTACAATGAGCAGTTCTTC.

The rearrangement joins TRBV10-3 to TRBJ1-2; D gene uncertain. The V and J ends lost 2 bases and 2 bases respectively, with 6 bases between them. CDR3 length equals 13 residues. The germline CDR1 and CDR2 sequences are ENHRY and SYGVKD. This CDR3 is CAISEGRNYGYTF. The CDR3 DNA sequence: TGTGCCATCAGTGAGGGGAGAAACTATGGCTACACCTTC.

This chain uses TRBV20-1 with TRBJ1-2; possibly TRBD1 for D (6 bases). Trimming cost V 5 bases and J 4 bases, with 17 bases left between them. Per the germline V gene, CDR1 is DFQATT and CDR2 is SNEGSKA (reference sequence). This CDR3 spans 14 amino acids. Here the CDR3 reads CSAGGWGRFYGYTF. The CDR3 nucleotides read TGCAGTGCTGGTGGGTGGGGGCGCTTCTATGGCTACACCTTC.

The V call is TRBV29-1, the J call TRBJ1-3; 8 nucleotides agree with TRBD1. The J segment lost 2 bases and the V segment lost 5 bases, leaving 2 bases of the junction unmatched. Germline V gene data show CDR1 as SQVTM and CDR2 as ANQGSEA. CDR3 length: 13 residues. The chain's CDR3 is CSVSQGAGNTIYF. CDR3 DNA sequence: TGCAGCGTTTCACAGGGGGCTGGAAACACCATATATTTT.

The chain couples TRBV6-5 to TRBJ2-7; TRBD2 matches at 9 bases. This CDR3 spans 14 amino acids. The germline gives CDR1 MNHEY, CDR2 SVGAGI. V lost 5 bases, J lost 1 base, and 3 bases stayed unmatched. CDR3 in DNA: TGTGCCAGCAGTCCCCTAGCGGGGTCCTACGAGCAGTACTTC. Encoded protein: CASSPLAGSYEQYF.

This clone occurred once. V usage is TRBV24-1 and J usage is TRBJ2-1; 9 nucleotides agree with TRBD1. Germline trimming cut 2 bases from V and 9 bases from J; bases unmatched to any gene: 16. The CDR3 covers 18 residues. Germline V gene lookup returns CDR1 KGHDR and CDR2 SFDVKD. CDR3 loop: CATSDSGTGNMYYSEQFF. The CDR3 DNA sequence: TGTGCCACCAGTGATTCCGGGACAGGGAATATGTATTATAGTGAGCAGTTCTTC.

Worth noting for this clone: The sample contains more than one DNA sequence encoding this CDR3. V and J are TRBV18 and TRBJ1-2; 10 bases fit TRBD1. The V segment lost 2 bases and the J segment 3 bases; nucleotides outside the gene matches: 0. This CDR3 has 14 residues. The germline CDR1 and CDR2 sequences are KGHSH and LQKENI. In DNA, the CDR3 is TGTGCCAGCTCACCAGGACAGGGGGACTATGGCTACACCTTC. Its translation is CASSPGQGDYGYTF.

CDR3 sequence reads: CASSLAGLWNTEAFF. In DNA, the CDR3 is TGTGCCAGCAGCTTGGCAGGGCTTTGGAACACTGAAGCTTTCTTT. The V call is TRBV5-6, the J call TRBJ1-1; tentative D call: TRBD1 (5 bases). Trimming cost V 0 bases and J 1 base, with 10 bases left between them. The CDR3 runs to 15 residues. The germline V gene has CDR1 SGHDT and CDR2 YYEEEE.